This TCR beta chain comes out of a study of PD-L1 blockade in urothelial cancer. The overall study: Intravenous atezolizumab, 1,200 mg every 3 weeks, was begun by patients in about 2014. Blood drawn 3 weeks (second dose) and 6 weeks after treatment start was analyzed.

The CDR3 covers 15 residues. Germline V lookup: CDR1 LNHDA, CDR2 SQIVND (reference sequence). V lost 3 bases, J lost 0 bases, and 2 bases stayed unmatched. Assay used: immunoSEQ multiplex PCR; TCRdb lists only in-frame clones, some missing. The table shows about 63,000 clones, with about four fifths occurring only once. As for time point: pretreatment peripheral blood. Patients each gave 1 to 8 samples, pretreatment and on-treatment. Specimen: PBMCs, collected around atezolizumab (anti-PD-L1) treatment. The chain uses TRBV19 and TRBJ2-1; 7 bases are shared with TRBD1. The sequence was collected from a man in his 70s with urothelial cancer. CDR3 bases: TGTGCCAGTAGTATCCGGGACAGCTCCTACAATGAGCAGTTCTTC. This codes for CASSIRDSSYNEQFF.